These 10 T cell receptor beta chains share one sample of origin, sequenced in a study of shared clonotypes between healthy human individuals. Sequencing was performed with immunoSEQ multiplex PCR; in TCRdb, only in-frame clones are kept and a portion is missing. Of about 1 million clones in the sample, more than 65% were seen once. Source material: memory CD4+ T cells sorted from blood. Subset described: CD45RA-negative fraction. Receptor source: a man aged 18 to 35 in good health.

This clone was detected only once. Within the sample, other DNA sequences also encode this same CDR3. The chain combines TRBV6-5 with TRBJ1-5, with D maybe TRBD1 (6 bases). Trimming left V 0 bases short and J 1 base short, with 7 bases between. Per germline, CDR1 MNHEY and CDR2 SVGAGI. The CDR3 runs 15 residues. CDR3 coding DNA: TGTGCCAGCAGTTACTCGAGGGGGAGCAATCAGCCCCAGCATTTT. Translated, it gives CASSYSRGSNQPQHF.

This clone was seen a handful of times. The chain joins TRBV7-9 to TRBJ2-1; a weak D match, TRBD1 (6 bases). CDR3 length equals 13 residues. V was clipped by 4 bases and J by 8 bases, with 12 bases between them. The V gene's germline CDR1 is SEHNR and CDR2 FQNEAQ (reference sequence). The CDR3: CASSYQQGYEQFF. CDR3 in DNA: TGTGCCAGCAGCTACCAACAGGGATATGAGCAGTTCTTC. Full variable domain (missing parts from reference TRBV7-9 and TRBJ2-1): DTGVSQNPRHKITKRGQNVTFRCDPISEHNRLYWYRQTLGQGPEFLTYFQNEAQLEKSRLLSDRFSAERPKGSFSTLEIQRTEQGDSAMYLCASSYQQGYEQFFGPGTRLTVL.

This clone has just one count. The chain couples TRBV4-1 to TRBJ1-2, with D unclear. The V and J ends lost 0 bases and 0 bases respectively, with 11 bases between them. Germline CDR1 is MGHRA and CDR2 is YSYEKL. The CDR3 runs 16 residues. As DNA, the CDR3 is TGCGCCAGCAGCCAAGATTGGGAAGGACCTAACTATGGCTACACCTTC. Its translation is CASSQDWEGPNYGYTF.

The rearrangement links TRBV7-9 to TRBJ2-7; 8 bases are a match to TRBD1. The CDR3 has 15 amino acids. Germline CDR1 is SEHNR and CDR2 is FQNEAQ (reference sequence). The J segment lost 2 bases and the V segment lost 5 bases, leaving 8 bases of the junction unmatched. CDR3 in amino acids: CASSPTGAIPYEQYF. In nucleotides, the CDR3 is TGTGCCAGCAGCCCGACAGGGGCGATACCCTACGAGCAGTACTTC.

V gene TRBV9 combines with J gene TRBJ1-1; 7 nucleotides match TRBD1. CDR3 length: 15 residues. V lost 4 bases to trimming and J lost 1 base; unmatched junction nucleotides: 7. In germline, CDR1 is SGDLS, CDR2 YYNGEE. In nucleotides, the CDR3 is TGTGCCAGCAGCCTCGGGACAGAGAGGAACACTGAAGCTTTCTTT. Residues: CASSLGTERNTEAFF.

This clone was observed once. This chain connects TRBV6-5 to TRBJ2-1; 9 bases map to TRBD1. CDR3 length: 15 residues. Germline V gene data show CDR1 as MNHEY and CDR2 as SVGAGI. J was trimmed by 3 bases and V by 6 bases; bases with no gene match: 6. DNA of the CDR3: TGTGCCAGCAGCCAAGACAGGGGGAGCTACAATGAGCAGTTCTTC. Translated, it gives CASSQDRGSYNEQFF.

V gene TRBV5-6 combines with J gene TRBJ2-7; TRBD1 matches 7 bases. The CDR3 runs to 16 residues. V lost 4 bases, J lost 0 bases, and 10 bases stayed unmatched. The germline V gene encodes CDR1 SGHDT and CDR2 YYEEEE. CDR3 in DNA: TGTGCCAGCAGCCCCGTAAGGGACAGAAGCTCCTACGAGCAGTACTTC. Translation: CASSPVRDRSSYEQYF.

This rearrangement joins TRBV2 to TRBJ1-3, with TRBD1 identical over 7 bases. Looked up from germline, CDR1 is SNHLY and CDR2 is FYNNEI. V shed 4 bases, J shed 3 bases, and the junction held 6 bases outside the gene matches. CDR3 size: 15 residues. CDR3 region: CASSVEQGYGNTIYF. CDR3 bases: TGTGCCAGCAGTGTGGAACAGGGGTATGGAAACACCATATATTTT.

This clone has a count of ten or more. The CDR3 DNA follows: TGTGCCAGCAGCCCGACAGGTAATCAGCCCCAGCATTTT. Translated: CASSPTGNQPQHF. V gene TRBV7-9 combines with J gene TRBJ1-5; a possible D gene is TRBD1 (6 bases). This CDR3 is 13 amino acids long. Trimming stripped 5 bases from V and 4 bases from J, with 9 bases between. Germline assignment: CDR1 SEHNR and CDR2 FQNEAQ (reference sequence).

As for this clone: The identical CDR3 is also encoded by other nucleotide sequences in the sample. CDR3 sequence: CASSLGRQETQYF. Here the CDR3 DNA reads TGTGCCAGCAGCTTAGGCCGCCAAGAGACCCAGTACTTC. This chain uses TRBV11-2 with TRBJ2-5; no definite D call. V was pared by 1 base and J by 1 base, with 4 bases between. CDR3 length equals 13 residues. Per the germline V gene, CDR1 is SGHAT and CDR2 is FQNNGV.